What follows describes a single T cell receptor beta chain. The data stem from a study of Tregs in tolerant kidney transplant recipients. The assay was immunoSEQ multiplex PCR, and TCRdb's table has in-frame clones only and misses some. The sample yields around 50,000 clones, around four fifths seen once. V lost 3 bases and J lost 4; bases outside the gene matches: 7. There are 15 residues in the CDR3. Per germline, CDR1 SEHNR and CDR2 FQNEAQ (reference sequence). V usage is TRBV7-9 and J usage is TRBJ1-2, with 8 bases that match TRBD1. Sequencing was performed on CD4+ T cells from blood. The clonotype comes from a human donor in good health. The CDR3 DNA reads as TGTGCCAGCAGCTTCGGACAGGGTGGGGTCTATGGCTACACCTTC. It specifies CASSFGQGGVYGYTF.